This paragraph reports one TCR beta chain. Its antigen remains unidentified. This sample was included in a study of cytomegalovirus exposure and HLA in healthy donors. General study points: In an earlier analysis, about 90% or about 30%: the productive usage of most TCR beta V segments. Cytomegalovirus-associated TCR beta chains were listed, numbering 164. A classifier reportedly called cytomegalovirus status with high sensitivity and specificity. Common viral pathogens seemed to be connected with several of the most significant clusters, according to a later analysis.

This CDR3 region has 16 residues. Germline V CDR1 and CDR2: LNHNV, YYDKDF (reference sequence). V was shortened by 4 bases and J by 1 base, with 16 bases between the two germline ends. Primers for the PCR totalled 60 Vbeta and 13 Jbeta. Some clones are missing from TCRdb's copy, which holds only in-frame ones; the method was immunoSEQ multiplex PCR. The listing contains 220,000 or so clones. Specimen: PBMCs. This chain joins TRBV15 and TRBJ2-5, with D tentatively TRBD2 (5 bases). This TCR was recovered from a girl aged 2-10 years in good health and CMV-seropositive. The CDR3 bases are TGTGCCACCAGCAAGGTTGGAGGCCGGACCCAAGAGACCCAGTACTTC. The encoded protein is CATSKVGGRTQETQYF.